These T cell receptor beta chains were read from a single sample in a study of blood T cell repertoires in COVID-19. Some clones are missing from TCRdb's copy, which holds only in-frame ones; the method was immunoSEQ multiplex PCR. The sample carries roughly 150,000 clones, more than 75% recorded once. Sequenced input: PBMCs or T cells enriched from blood (not recorded which). The receptors originated from a man aged 35 to 55 who had recovered from COVID-19. The CDR3 runs from the conserved cysteine through the conserved F or W. The D gene is left open where the match is weak. The size field is filled for only some rows; it gives once, few, many or a size class.

>TRBJ1-6|TRBD1|TRBV5-3|NA
CARSLRQGNLVESPLHF
TGTGCCAGAAGCCTAAGACAGGGGAATCTAGTAGAGTCACCCCTCCACTTT
>TRBJ2-7|TRBD2|TRBV14|few
CASSRLAGGSYEQYF
TGTGCCAGCAGCCGATTAGCGGGGGGGTCCTACGAGCAGTACTTC
>TRBJ1-5|NA|TRBV30|few
CAWSVPGMSSNQPQHF
TGTGCCTGGAGTGTACCAGGGATGAGTAGCAATCAGCCCCAGCATTTT
>TRBJ2-7|TRBD2|TRBV9|NA
CASSVQTGGSYEQYF
TGTGCCAGCAGCGTACAGACGGGGGGTTCCTACGAGCAGTACTTC
>TRBJ1-5|NA|TRBV2|NA
CASRQWGGPQHF
TGTGCCAGCAGGCAATGGGGCGGGCCCCAGCATTTT
>TRBJ1-4|TRBD1|TRBV11-2|few
CASSWRGGGANEKLFF
TGTGCCAGCAGCTGGCGAGGGGGCGGTGCTAATGAAAAACTGTTTTTT
>TRBJ2-5|NA|TRBV5-1|NA
CASSLNAGQETQYF
TGCGCCAGCAGCTTGAATGCGGGGCAAGAGACCCAGTACTTC
>TRBJ1-2|NA|TRBV7-9|NA
CASSLAGISYGYTF
TGTGCCAGCAGCTTAGCCGGGATCAGCTATGGCTACACCTTC
>TRBJ1-2|NA|TRBV7-9|NA
CASSLRDPGQSEGYTF
TGTGCCAGCAGCTTAAGGGACCCGGGACAAAGTGAGGGCTACACCTTC
>TRBJ1-4|NA|TRBV5-1|NA
CASSLQGREKLFF
TGCGCCAGCAGCTTACAGGGAAGGGAAAAACTGTTTTTT
>TRBJ2-3|NA|TRBV7-2|NA
CASSLAGPPLTDTQYF
TGTGCCAGCAGCCTCGCGGGCCCGCCCCTCACAGATACGCAGTATTTT